This TCR beta chain was captured in a study of beta chain features in type 1 diabetes. General study points: Still unanswered here is whether HLA type influences TCRB rearrangement.

V gave up 0 bases and J gave up 6 bases, with 6 bases separating them. Germline V gene lookup returns CDR1 SGHVS and CDR2 FQNEAQ. This CDR3 is 13 amino acids long. Only a few counts were recorded for this clone. Its antigen remains unidentified. Since all of the isolated RNA was reverse transcribed, expressed TCRB transcripts were what got sequenced. Here immunoSEQ multiplex PCR was the method, and the copy in TCRdb shows in-frame clones only, minus some. The table lists about 340,000 clones, 6.5% to 10% of them singletons, with less than 0.5% in the top ten. One heparinised draw of blood, averaging about 120 mL, came from each donor. The authors sorted CD4+ naive, central memory, regulatory and stem cell-like memory cells via CD45RO/CCR7/CD25/CD127/CD95/CD27. Sorted cells reached over 95% purity in every population.

This receptor was obtained from a woman aged 18-29 years in good health. Sequenced sample: central memory CD4+ T cells from blood. V usage is TRBV7-8 and J usage is TRBJ1-5, with D hard to call. The CDR3 region is CASSLARFQPQHF. For the CDR3, the DNA is TGTGCCAGCAGCTTAGCCCGGTTTCAGCCCCAGCATTTT.